The 21 T cell receptor beta chains below come from one sample, sequenced in a study of cytomegalovirus exposure and HLA in healthy donors. The PCR contained 60 Vbeta and 13 Jbeta primers. Generated by immunoSEQ multiplex PCR, the TCRdb table keeps only in-frame clones and is missing some. The profile shows about 59,000 clones, 75% to 90% of them singletons. Sequenced material: PBMCs. These receptors all stem from a middle-aged woman in good health and CMV-seronegative.

The DNA for the CDR3 is TGTGCCTGGAGTGGACACGCAAATCAGCCCCAGCATTTT. It encodes CAWSGHANQPQHF. The rearrangement uses TRBV30 and TRBJ1-5; D is undetermined. The CDR3 extends over 13 amino acids. The germline V and J ends were trimmed by 1 base and 4 bases, with 8 bases remaining between them. Per the germline V gene, CDR1 is GTSNPN and CDR2 is SVGIG (reference sequence).

J is TRBJ2-3 and V is TRBV28, with 7 bases lining up with TRBD2. Trimming at V came to 6 bases and at J to 1 base, leaving 7 bases not matched to a gene. Germline V lookup: CDR1 MDHEN, CDR2 SYDVKM. This CDR3 is 15 amino acids long. DNA of the CDR3: TGTGCCAGCAGCCAGGCTAGCGGACGCACAGATACGCAGTATTTT. Amino acids: CASSQASGRTDTQYF.

This chain connects TRBV9 to TRBJ2-2, with D perhaps TRBD1 (6 bases). Trimming pared 0 bases from V and 2 bases from J, leaving 11 bases between. This CDR3 spans 16 amino acids. Germline V gene data show CDR1 as SGDLS and CDR2 as YYNGEE. The CDR3 coding sequence is TGTGCCAGCAGCGTAGCCTTCGGGACAAACACCGGGGAGCTGTTTTTT. This translates into CASSVAFGTNTGELFF.

The chain uses TRBV6-1 and TRBJ1-1, with TRBD1 identical over 7 bases. Germline V gives CDR1 MNHNS, CDR2 SASEGT. This CDR3 is 13 amino acids long. Trimming removed 6 bases from V and 5 bases from J; junction bases left unmatched: 6. The CDR3 DNA reads as TGTGCCAGCAGGTTGACAGGGAGGACTGAAGCTTTCTTT. It specifies CASRLTGRTEAFF.

This clone appeared a single time. The CDR3 sequence is CASREPTGQINYGYTF. CDR3 sequence (DNA): TGTGCCAGCAGGGAACCGACAGGGCAAATTAACTATGGCTACACCTTC. The rearrangement joins TRBV2 to TRBJ1-2; 7 nucleotides match TRBD1. V dropped 6 bases and J dropped 1; count of bases not matched to a gene: 11. CDR1 is SNHLY and CDR2 is FYNNEI in the germline V gene. The CDR3 spans 16 residues.

The V gene is TRBV28, the J gene TRBJ2-2; TRBD1 matches 7 bases. Trimming cost V 5 bases and J 1 base; bases outside gene matches: 10. Germline CDR1 is MDHEN and CDR2 is SYDVKM. The CDR3 sequence is 17 residues long. The DNA of the CDR3 is TGTGCCAGCAGTCTACCCCGGGACAGATGGAACACCGGGGAGCTGTTTTTT. It translates to CASSLPRDRWNTGELFF. The full variable domain, rest sourced from reference TRBV28 and TRBJ2-2, is DVKVTQSSRYLVKRTGEKVFLECVQDMDHENMFWYRQDPGLGLRLIYFSYDVKMKEKGDIPEGYSVSREKKERFSLILESASTNQTSMYLCASSLPRDRWNTGELFFGEGSRLTVL.

The gene calls are TRBV15 and TRBJ1-2; D remains unclear. V was pared by 2 bases and J by 4 bases, with 8 bases between. The length of the CDR3 is 13 residues. CDR1 and CDR2 from the germline V gene are LNHNV and YYDKDF (reference sequence). The CDR3 is CATSRIPGYGYTF. CDR3 nucleotides: TGTGCCACCAGCAGAATTCCGGGCTATGGCTACACCTTC. Variable domain in full (rest from reference TRBV15 and TRBJ1-2): DAMVIQNPRYQVTQFGKPVTLSCSQTLNHNVMYWYQQKSSQAPKLLFHYYDKDFNNEADTPDNFQSRRPNTSFCFLDIRSPGLGDTAMYLCATSRIPGYGYTFGSGTRLTVV.

V and J are TRBV6-5 and TRBJ1-5, with D tentatively TRBD1 (6 bases). Germline CDR1 is MNHEY and CDR2 is SVGAGI. V was cut by 8 bases and J by 5 bases, with 19 bases left in between. CDR3 length equals 15 residues. The CDR3 DNA reads TGTGCCAGCGGACGGGGGGGGCGAGTTGATCAGCCCCAGCATTTT. Protein sequence: CASGRGGRVDQPQHF.

The chain joins TRBV27 to TRBJ2-7, with 7 bases fitting TRBD1. Germline assignment: CDR1 MNHEY and CDR2 SMNVEV (reference sequence). There are 15 residues in the CDR3. V was clipped by 5 bases and J by 2 bases; unmatched bases: 9. CDR3 in amino acids: CASSPRTGLTYEQYF. CDR3 sequence (DNA): TGTGCCAGCAGTCCCAGGACAGGCCTTACCTACGAGCAGTACTTC.

The chain combines TRBV28 with TRBJ1-5; possibly TRBD1 for D (6 bases). Germline V gene lookup returns CDR1 MDHEN and CDR2 SYDVKM. This CDR3 is built from 17 residues. Trimming removed 6 bases at V and 1 base at J, with 19 bases between. The CDR3: CASSRGHSLDSNQPQHF. In DNA form, the CDR3 reads TGTGCCAGCAGCAGGGGACATTCTTTGGACAGCAATCAGCCCCAGCATTTT.

This chain links TRBV4-2 with TRBJ2-1, with 11 bases aligning to TRBD1. CDR3 length: 16 amino acids. Germline V gene lookup returns CDR1 LGHNA and CDR2 YNFKEQ. With V trimmed by 1 base and J by 9 bases, 8 bases remained unmatched. The CDR3 nucleotides read TGTGCCAGCAGCCAAGCCGGGACAGGGGGTTTTAGTGAGCAGTTCTTC. The encoded protein is CASSQAGTGGFSEQFF.

This clone has only a few counts. The chain has TRBV5-5 and TRBJ1-1; 8 bases are shared with TRBD1. Germline V CDR1 and CDR2: SGHKS, YYEKEE (reference sequence). The CDR3 loop spans 17 amino acids. The trim removed 1 base at V and 2 bases at J, leaving 10 bases unmatched. The DNA of the CDR3 is TGTGCCAGCAGCTTGCGCCCCCCTACAGGGGGAAACACTGAAGCTTTCTTT. Translation gives CASSLRPPTGGNTEAFF.

The chain employs TRBV2 and TRBJ1-1; TRBD1 matches 8 bases. The CDR3 is made up of 17 amino acids. V lost 6 bases, J lost 0 bases, and 12 bases stayed unmatched. Germline CDR1 SNHLY, CDR2 FYNNEI. This chain's CDR3 is CASRVLGQVIMNTEAFF. CDR3 sequence (DNA): TGTGCCAGCAGGGTCCTGGGACAGGTGATCATGAACACTGAAGCTTTCTTT.

The chain couples TRBV28 to TRBJ1-2; TRBD1 aligns across 7 bases. This CDR3 contains 14 residues. With 2 bases clipped from V and 2 bases from J, the junction kept 2 bases outside the gene matches. Germline V lookup: CDR1 MDHEN, CDR2 SYDVKM. This CDR3 is CASSLRGHNYGYTF. In DNA, the CDR3 is TGTGCCAGCAGTTTAAGGGGGCACAACTATGGCTACACCTTC.

The chain uses TRBV2 and TRBJ1-3; maybe TRBD1 (5 bases). Germline V CDR1 and CDR2: SNHLY, FYNNEI. The V gene lost 5 bases and the J gene lost 4 bases, with 21 bases spanning the gap. The CDR3 is 17 residues long. The CDR3 region has the DNA TGTGCCAGCAGTTCCGATACTTTCAGGGTTAAAGGAAACACCATATATTTT. It specifies CASSSDTFRVKGNTIYF.

This clone occurred a few times. The chain combines TRBV11-2 with TRBJ2-1; D unclear. V lost 1 base, J lost 0 bases, and 13 bases lay in between. Germline CDR1 reads SGHAT; CDR2 reads FQNNGV. CDR3 length: 17 residues. The CDR3 sequence: CASSLGQTPSSYNEQFF. The CDR3 nucleotides read TGTGCCAGCAGCTTAGGTCAGACCCCTAGCTCCTACAATGAGCAGTTCTTC.

The chain combines TRBV10-3 with TRBJ1-2; a weak D match, TRBD1 (5 bases). This CDR3 region has 14 residues. V was clipped by 3 bases and J by 4 bases, with 12 bases between them. Germline CDR1 and CDR2: ENHRY and SYGVKD. The CDR3 nucleotides read TGTGCCATCAGTGATGGCAGGGCGACCTATGGCTACACCTTC. It translates to CAISDGRATYGYTF.

This rearrangement joins TRBV15 to TRBJ2-7; tentatively, D is TRBD2 (6 bases). Between the trimmed V and J ends, which lost 0 bases and 5 bases, there was a span of 11 bases. The length of the CDR3 is 14 residues. CDR1 and CDR2 from the germline V gene are LNHNV and YYDKDF (reference sequence). CDR3 in amino acids: CATSREGGIHEQYF. CDR3 in DNA: TGTGCCACCAGCAGAGAGGGGGGAATCCACGAGCAGTACTTC. Using reference TRBV15 and TRBJ2-7 for the parts outside the CDR3, the full variable domain is DAMVIQNPRYQVTQFGKPVTLSCSQTLNHNVMYWYQQKSSQAPKLLFHYYDKDFNNEADTPDNFQSRRPNTSFCFLDIRSPGLGDTAMYLCATSREGGIHEQYFGPGTRLTVT.

The V gene is TRBV28, the J gene TRBJ2-2; perhaps TRBD2 as D (7 bases). CDR3 length: 14 residues. CDR1 and CDR2 from the germline V gene are MDHEN and SYDVKM. V dropped 7 bases and J dropped 6 bases, with 15 bases sitting between them. CDR3 sequence (DNA): TGTGCCAGCACCGGAGGGGGGGGGCCCGGGGAGCTGTTTTTT. Amino acids: CASTGGGGPGELFF.

This chain joins TRBV2 and TRBJ2-2, with 14 bases fitting TRBD2. V lost 4 bases and J lost 5; bases outside the gene matches: 6. Looked up from germline, CDR1 is SNHLY and CDR2 is FYNNEI. The CDR3 runs to 17 residues. The CDR3 reads CASSVGTSGSRTGELFF. The CDR3 DNA is TGTGCCAGCAGTGTTGGGACTAGCGGGAGCAGAACCGGGGAGCTGTTTTTT.

V usage is TRBV19 and J usage is TRBJ2-2; 9 nucleotides align to TRBD1. The V gene's germline CDR1 is LNHDA and CDR2 SQIVND (reference sequence). V dropped 10 bases and J dropped 5; count of bases not matched to a gene: 14. The CDR3 loop spans 16 amino acids. For the CDR3, the DNA is TGTGCCACCAGGGACAGGGAAAAGGGATGGACCGGGGAGCTGTTTTTT. Its protein is CATRDREKGWTGELFF. The variable domain in full, completed from reference TRBV19 and TRBJ2-2, reads DGGITQSPKYLFRKEGQNVTLSCEQNLNHDAMYWYRQDPGQGLRLIYYSQIVNDFQKGDIAEGYSVSREKKESFPLTVTSAQKNPTAFYLCATRDREKGWTGELFFGEGSRLTVL.